These 9 T cell receptor beta chains came from one sample sequenced in a study of blood T cell repertoires in COVID-19. TCRdb keeps only in-frame clones here, not all; method: immunoSEQ multiplex PCR. The sample carries about 180,000 clones, approximately 85% recorded once. The sequenced sample consisted of peripheral blood. Receptor source: a human donor with active or convalescent COVID-19. The donor label of this sample is uncertain.

The chain is built from TRBV7-3 and TRBJ2-3; 11 positions agree with TRBD2. V gave up 5 bases and J gave up 3 bases; unmatched junction bases: 19. Germline loops: CDR1 SGHTA, CDR2 FQGTGA. This CDR3 is built from 20 residues. The CDR3 sequence is CASSPSPNLAGGPRTDTQYF. The DNA of the CDR3 is TGTGCCAGCAGCCCCTCCCCCAACTTAGCGGGGGGGCCTAGGACAGATACGCAGTATTTT.

The chain employs TRBV10-1 and TRBJ2-3; D remains unclear. The CDR3 spans 14 residues. Germline V gene sequence: CDR1 WNHNN, CDR2 SYGVQD (reference sequence). The V end was cut by 0 bases, the J end by 1 base, with 5 bases between. The CDR3 sequence: CASSESPGTDTQYF. The CDR3 DNA is TGCGCCAGCAGTGAGTCTCCGGGCACAGATACGCAGTATTTT.

This clone was picked up a small number of times. The CDR3 here is CASSRRGGPETQYF. The CDR3 DNA reads TGTGCCAGCAGCCGTCGGGGAGGGCCTGAGACCCAGTACTTC. The chain joins TRBV5-4 to TRBJ2-5; 7 nucleotides agree with TRBD2. In germline, CDR1 is SGHNT, CDR2 YYREEE (reference sequence). The CDR3 runs to 14 residues. The V segment lost 4 bases and the J segment 5 bases; nucleotides outside the gene matches: 8.

The V call is TRBV28, the J call TRBJ1-2; TRBD1 matches at 7 bases. The V segment lost 6 bases and the J segment 5 bases; nucleotides outside the gene matches: 9. CDR3 length: 14 amino acids. Germline V gives CDR1 MDHEN, CDR2 SYDVKM. CDR3 sequence (DNA): TGTGCCAGCAGGGAGGGGGCCTTGATTTATGGCTACACCTTC. It yields the protein CASREGALIYGYTF.

This sequence joins TRBV12-3 or TRBV12-4 and TRBJ1-1; a possible D gene is TRBD1 (5 bases). This CDR3 contains 13 residues. Trimming removed 7 bases from V and 1 base from J, with 10 bases in between. The CDR3 protein is CASTLRENTEAFF. The CDR3 DNA follows: TGTGCCAGCACACTCAGGGAGAACACTGAAGCTTTCTTT.

The genes are TRBV6-5 and TRBJ1-2; D is possibly TRBD1 (6 bases). V was cut by 8 bases and J by 11 bases, with 15 bases left in between. Germline loops: CDR1 MNHEY, CDR2 SVGAGI. The CDR3 runs 11 residues. CDR3 nucleotide sequence: TGTGCCAGCTCCGGGACATTGGGTTACACCTTC. It translates to CASSGTLGYTF.

The chain employs TRBV7-2 and TRBJ2-7; 10 bases align to TRBD2. Germline lookup yields CDR1 SGHTA and CDR2 FQGNSA. Trimming took 2 bases from V and 3 from J; bases not matched to a gene: 10. This CDR3 is 17 amino acids long. CDR3 loop: CASSLSWERGGLYEQYF. Written as DNA, the CDR3 is TGTGCCAGCAGCTTAAGCTGGGAGCGGGGGGGCCTCTACGAGCAGTACTTC. The full variable domain, rest sourced from reference TRBV7-2 and TRBJ2-7, is GAGVSQSPSNKVTEKGKDVELRCDPISGHTALYWYRQSLGQGLEFLIYFQGNSAPDKSGLPSDRFSAERTGGSVSTLTIQRTQQEDSAVYLCASSLSWERGGLYEQYFGPGTRLTVT.

The genes are TRBV11-2 and TRBJ2-3; 13 bases are a match to TRBD2. This CDR3 region has 15 residues. V lost 5 bases to trimming and J lost 5 bases; unmatched junction nucleotides: 4. The V gene's germline CDR1 is SGHAT and CDR2 FQNNGV. The CDR3 sequence is CASSIRTSGGDTQYF. The CDR3 coding sequence is TGTGCCAGCAGCATTCGGACTAGCGGGGGAGATACGCAGTATTTT.

This clone was observed a handful of times. The rearrangement uses TRBV4-2 and TRBJ2-5, with 9 positions matching TRBD2. The J segment lost 2 bases and the V segment lost 4 bases, leaving 5 bases of the junction unmatched. The CDR3 has 15 amino acids. Germline V CDR1 and CDR2: LGHNA, YNFKEQ. For the CDR3, the DNA is TGTGCCAGCAGCCGGACGACTAGCGGACAAGAGACCCAGTACTTC. It encodes CASSRTTSGQETQYF.